Reported below is one T cell receptor (beta chain). The antigen is not known. The entry originates in a study of cytomegalovirus exposure and HLA in healthy donors. Study as a whole: A later analysis reported the 130 or so validation repertoires used the same platform as the 550 to 700 first-cohort repertoires.

V lost 5 bases and J lost 0; bases outside the gene matches: 7. This CDR3 region has 16 residues. The germline V gene has CDR1 MDHEN and CDR2 SYDVKM. From the approximately 120-subject validation cohort, which was separate from the roughly 610-subject first cohort, the donors were drawn. Whole-study results and caveats: First-cohort TCR clusters tended to co-occur in the roughly 130 validation repertoires, a later analysis found. TCR beta chains numbering more than 150 were designated cytomegalovirus-associated.

The table came from immunoSEQ multiplex PCR; TCRdb's copy has only in-frame clones and leaves some out. Among roughly 120,000 clones listed, more than 75% were seen once. This TCR was recovered from a man between 18 and 35 years old in good health and CMV-seronegative. V is TRBV28 and J is TRBJ2-3, with TRBD2 identical over 8 bases. Sequenced: PBMCs. The CDR3 reads CASSASGGPSTDTQYF. CDR3 in DNA: TGTGCCAGCAGTGCCAGCGGGGGACCTAGCACAGATACGCAGTATTTT.